The rows below give T cell receptor beta chains drawn from one sample of a study of T-cell reconstitution after alpha-beta-depleted transplantation in children. MiXCR was run by TCRdb on the PCR reads, yielding one entry per CDR3 protein. This sample has roughly 590,000 distinct CDR3 sequences, with 16% found just once. The sample here was PBMCs from the stem cell graft donor, taken from the stem cell graft. These receptors all stem from a human donor who donated a stem cell graft to a child with acute myeloid leukemia. The CDR3 runs from the conserved cysteine through the conserved F or W. A D gene is named only where the DNA matches it firmly. Size values are once, few and many counts, or a class for expanded clones, and some rows have none.

clone size	D gene	V gene	J gene	CDR3 protein	CDR3 DNA
few	TRBD2	TRBV20-1	TRBJ2-2	CSARRLAGAAGELFF	TGCAGTGCCCGACGACTAGCGGGGGCGGCCGGGGAGCTGTTTTTT
few	NA	TRBV7-2	TRBJ2-2	CASSPAQAGYTGELFF	TGTGCCAGCAGCCCGGCCCAGGCGGGGTACACCGGGGAGCTGTTTTTT
few	NA	TRBV24-1	TRBJ1-1	CATSSTGGASEAFF	TGTGCCACCAGCAGCACGGGGGGCGCATCTGAAGCTTTCTTT
many	NA	TRBV6-4	TRBJ2-3	CASSDVWGGRRDTQYF	TGTGCCAGCAGTGACGTCTGGGGGGGCCGGAGAGATACGCAGTATTTT
few	NA	TRBV27	TRBJ1-3	CASSLFSGSTIYF	TGTGCCAGCAGTTTATTCTCAGGTTCGACCATATATTTT
NA	NA	TRBV5-6	TRBJ2-1	CASSSRTVPFNNEQFF	TGTGCCAGCAGCTCTAGGACAGTCCCTTTTAACAATGAGCAGTTCTTC
NA	TRBD1	TRBV6-1	TRBJ2-3	CASSSIRDRAYTQYF	TGTGCCAGCAGCTCCATCCGGGACAGGGCTTATACGCAGTATTTT
many	NA	TRBV20-1	TRBJ1-2	CSARRADRNYGYTF	TGCAGTGCTAGGCGCGCCGATCGGAACTATGGCTACACCTTC
many	TRBD1	TRBV20-1	TRBJ1-2	CSGDGQGNYGYTF	TGCAGTGGGGACGGACAGGGAAACTATGGCTACACCTTC
many	NA	TRBV7-6	TRBJ2-5	CASSPRDLQETQYF	TGTGCCAGCAGCCCCAGGGACCTCCAAGAGACCCAGTACTTC
few	NA	TRBV5-1	TRBJ2-1	CASSSPPVDEQFF	TGCGCCAGCAGCTCCCCACCGGTCGATGAGCAGTTCTTC
few	TRBD1	TRBV7-9	TRBJ2-7	CASSLTGQLYEQYF	TGTGCCAGCAGCTTAACGGGACAGCTCTACGAGCAGTACTTC
many	NA	TRBV7-2	TRBJ2-1	CASTFLQGYSNNEQFF	TGTGCCAGCACCTTTCTCCAGGGTTACAGCAACAATGAGCAGTTCTTC
NA	NA	TRBV12-3/TRBV12-4	TRBJ1-2	CASTRQRQLVHGYTF	TGTGCCAGCACCCGACAACGACAACTCGTCCATGGCTACACCTTC
few	TRBD1	TRBV5-1	TRBJ1-2	CASSLETGRNYGYTF	TGCGCCAGCAGCTTGGAGACAGGGAGGAACTATGGCTACACCTTC
few	NA	TRBV4-3	TRBJ1-2	CASSQDRGNSGGYTF	TGCGCCAGCAGCCAAGATCGGGGGAACTCCGGTGGCTACACCTTC
NA	NA	TRBV4-1	TRBJ2-2	CASSQDLVRGNTGELFF	TGCGCCAGCAGCCAAGATCTAGTTCGGGGGAACACCGGGGAGCTGTTTTTT
many	NA	TRBV29-1	TRBJ2-1	CSVGGDGYNEQFF	TGCAGCGTTGGGGGGGACGGCTACAATGAGCAGTTCTTC
NA	TRBD2	TRBV7-2	TRBJ2-1	CAERGGIDEQFF	TGTGCGGAGCGGGGGGGCATAGATGAGCAGTTCTTC
NA	NA	TRBV6-5	TRBJ1-6	CASSYSGTAYNSPLHF	TGTGCCAGCAGTTACTCAGGGACGGCTTATAATTCACCCCTCCACTTT
NA	NA	TRBV4-3	TRBJ2-1	CASSQEAGRGSNNEQFF	TGCGCCAGCAGCCAAGAAGCGGGCAGGGGATCAAACAATGAGCAGTTCTTC
many	NA	TRBV20-1	TRBJ2-7	CSASGQGLYEQYF	TGCAGTGCTAGTGGGCAGGGACTTTACGAGCAGTACTTC
few	TRBD1	TRBV29-1	TRBJ2-4	CSARTGGGDIQYF	TGCAGCGCCAGAACAGGGGGAGGAGACATTCAGTACTTC
NA	NA	TRBV29-1	TRBJ2-2	CSVELPGDKSNTGELFF	TGCAGCGTTGAATTACCAGGGGACAAATCGAACACCGGGGAGCTGTTTTTT
many	NA	TRBV20-1	TRBJ2-7	CSARSPTAAYEQYF	TGCAGTGCTAGATCGCCGACAGCGGCCTACGAGCAGTACTTC
many	TRBD2	TRBV7-2	TRBJ2-1	CASSSPGSGVQGEQFF	TGTGCCAGCAGCTCCCCGGGTAGCGGGGTCCAAGGTGAGCAGTTCTTC
many	NA	TRBV29-1	TRBJ1-1	CSVFRGRVDTEAFF	TGCAGCGTTTTTCGGGGGAGGGTGGACACTGAAGCTTTCTTT
NA	TRBD1	TRBV20-1	TRBJ2-2	CSARGPGTGNTGELFF	TGCAGTGCTAGAGGTCCCGGGACAGGGAACACCGGGGAGCTGTTTTTT
few	NA	TRBV20-1	TRBJ1-3	CSARGLPTSGNTIYF	TGCAGTGCTAGGGGCTTGCCGACATCTGGAAACACCATATATTTT
NA	TRBD2	TRBV7-3	TRBJ2-3	CASSHGRGGVDTQYF	TGTGCCAGCAGCCACGGTCGGGGGGGCGTAGATACGCAGTATTTT
few	TRBD1	TRBV24-1	TRBJ2-1	CATSDLGTGNNEQFF	TGTGCCACCAGTGATTTAGGGACAGGGAACAATGAGCAGTTCTTC
NA	NA	TRBV9	TRBJ2-3	CASSVGGEVTDTQYF	TGTGCCAGCAGCGTAGGCGGGGAGGTCACAGATACGCAGTATTTT
few	NA	TRBV4-1	TRBJ1-5	CASSEGSGQPQHF	TGCGCCAGCTCGGAGGGGTCGGGACAGCCCCAGCATTTT
few	NA	TRBV7-9	TRBJ2-1	CASSLGGRDNEQFF	TGTGCCAGCAGCCTGGGCGGGCGGGACAATGAGCAGTTCTTC
few	TRBD1	TRBV20-1	TRBJ1-4	CSAREPDRVGEKLFF	TGCAGTGCTAGAGAGCCCGACAGGGTAGGCGAAAAACTGTTTTTT